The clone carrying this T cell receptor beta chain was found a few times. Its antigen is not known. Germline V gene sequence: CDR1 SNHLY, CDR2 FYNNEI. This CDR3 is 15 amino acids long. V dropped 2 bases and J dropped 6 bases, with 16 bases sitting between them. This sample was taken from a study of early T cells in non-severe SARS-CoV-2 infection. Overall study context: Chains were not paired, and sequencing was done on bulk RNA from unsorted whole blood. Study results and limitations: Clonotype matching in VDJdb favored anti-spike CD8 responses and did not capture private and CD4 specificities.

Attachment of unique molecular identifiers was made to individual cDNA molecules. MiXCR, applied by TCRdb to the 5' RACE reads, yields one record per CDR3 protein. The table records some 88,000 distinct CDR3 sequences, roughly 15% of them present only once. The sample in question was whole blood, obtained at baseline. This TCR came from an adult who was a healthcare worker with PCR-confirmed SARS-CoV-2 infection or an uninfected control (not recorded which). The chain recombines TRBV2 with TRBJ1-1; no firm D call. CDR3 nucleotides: TGTGCCAGCAGTGAATGGGTCCGTCTGACCCCTGAAGCTTTCTTT. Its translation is CASSEWVRLTPEAFF.